The 27 T cell receptor beta chains below all came from one sample that was sequenced in a study of T cell responses to AZD1222 COVID-19 vaccine. Using immunoSEQ multiplex PCR, the repertoire was profiled, and TCRdb retains in-frame clones only, with some absent. This sample carries about 130,000 clones, just over 85% of them seen once, and the ten largest clones take about a fifth. Sequenced here: peripheral blood, sampled on day 0 of AZD1222 vaccination. The receptors were sampled from an adult in good health.

The V gene is TRBV18, the J gene TRBJ1-6; no clear D gene. The V end lost 5 bases, the J end lost 4 bases, and 12 bases lay between the germline ends. The CDR3 sequence is 15 residues long. Germline CDR1 and CDR2: KGHSH and LQKENI. As DNA, the CDR3 is TGTGCCAGCTCAGAACTGGGGTTTTATAATTCACCCCTCCACTTT. Its translation: CASSELGFYNSPLHF.

The genes are TRBV5-4 and TRBJ1-5; D not resolved. Trimming took off 4 bases at V and 0 bases at J, with 5 bases between the two ends. The CDR3 has 13 residues. Germline CDR1 is SGHNT and CDR2 is YYREEE (reference sequence). The CDR3 loop is CASSIDSNQPQHF. The CDR3 DNA reads as TGTGCCAGCAGCATCGATAGCAATCAGCCCCAGCATTTT.

The rearrangement joins TRBV19 to TRBJ2-4, with D perhaps TRBD2 (5 bases). The CDR3 has 15 residues. V was trimmed by 3 bases and J by 3 bases, leaving 12 bases between them. Germline V CDR1 and CDR2: LNHDA, SQIVND (reference sequence). The CDR3 coding sequence is TGTGCCAGTAGTATCATGACTACTGGCAAAAACATTCAGTACTTC. Translated, it gives CASSIMTTGKNIQYF.

The chain links TRBV3-1 (or the pseudogene TRBV3-2) to TRBJ1-2, with TRBD1 identical over 7 bases. From germline, CDR1 is LGHDT and CDR2 YNNKEL (reference sequence). This CDR3 region has 14 residues. J gave up 7 bases and V 6 bases, and 11 bases lay outside the gene matches. CDR3 coding DNA: TGTGCCAGCAGACCGACAGGGAGAGAATTTGGCTACACCTTC. Amino acid sequence: CASRPTGREFGYTF.

The V and J genes are TRBV3-1 (or the pseudogene TRBV3-2) and TRBJ1-1; a possible D gene is TRBD1 (6 bases). The CDR3 contains 16 residues. The ends were cut back, 4 bases at V and 7 bases at J, with 22 bases in the middle. CDR1 and CDR2 (germline): LGHDT, YNNKEL (reference sequence). Here the CDR3 reads CASSPSPGARNDEAFF. In DNA form, the CDR3 reads TGTGCCAGCAGCCCCTCCCCGGGGGCCCGAAATGATGAAGCTTTCTTT.

DNA for the CDR3: TGTGCCAGCAGCTACCTAGCGGCCGCCTACAATGAGCAGTTCTTC. Residues: CASSYLAAAYNEQFF. J is TRBJ2-1 and V is TRBV7-2; 7 bases map to TRBD2. This CDR3 spans 15 amino acids. CDR1 is SGHTA and CDR2 is FQGNSA in the germline V gene. With 4 bases clipped from V and 2 bases from J, the junction kept 5 bases outside the gene matches.

This sequence joins TRBV5-1 and TRBJ1-1; D unclear. The CDR3 consists of 13 residues. V lost 3 bases, J lost 0 bases, and 6 bases lay in between. Germline V CDR1 and CDR2: SGHRS, YFSETQ. The CDR3 nucleotides read TGCGCCAGCAGCTCCGGGATGAACACTGAAGCTTTCTTT. Translated, it gives CASSSGMNTEAFF.

The V call is TRBV4-3, the J call TRBJ1-5; 7 positions agree with TRBD1. The CDR3 loop spans 13 amino acids. J was trimmed by 7 bases and V by 3 bases; bases with no gene match: 3. Germline values: CDR1 LGHNA, CDR2 YSLEER. DNA for the CDR3: TGCGCCAGCAGCCAGGGACAGCGGCAGCCCCAGCATTTT. Its protein is CASSQGQRQPQHF.

The genes are TRBV5-1 and TRBJ1-1; 7 nucleotides line up with TRBD1. Unmatched junction bases numbered 7, after V lost 4 bases and J lost 4 bases. Germline V CDR1 and CDR2: SGHRS, YFSETQ. The CDR3 is 14 amino acids. CDR3 DNA sequence: TGCGCCAGCAGCCGACAGGGAAGGGTCACTGAAGCTTTCTTT. Encoded protein: CASSRQGRVTEAFF.

This chain uses TRBV6-5 with TRBJ1-2, with no clear D. Deletions cut 5 bases from V and 0 bases from J, with 7 bases between. The CDR3 totals 13 residues. Germline CDR1 and CDR2: MNHEY and SVGAGI. CDR3: CASSILANYGYTF. The CDR3 DNA reads as TGTGCCAGCAGTATTCTAGCTAACTATGGCTACACCTTC.

The chain is built from TRBV6-6 and TRBJ1-3; D uncertain. The germline gives CDR1 MNHNY, CDR2 SVGAGI (reference sequence). The CDR3 runs 12 residues. The V and J ends lost 8 bases and 1 base respectively, with 6 bases between them. CDR3 sequence reads: CASVGSGNTIYF. The CDR3 nucleotides read TGTGCCAGCGTCGGTTCTGGAAACACCATATATTTT.

This clone was picked up a small number of times. The rearrangement joins TRBV5-3 to TRBJ1-2, with D maybe TRBD1 (5 bases). TRBV5-3 is placed among ORFs of uncertain function. The CDR3 has 12 amino acids. Deletions cut 0 bases from V and 7 bases from J, with 7 bases between. In DNA, the CDR3 is TGTGCCAGAAGCTTGGGAGGGGCTGGCTACACCTTC. Translated, it gives CARSLGGAGYTF.

This clone was detected a few times. The chain employs TRBV6-2 or TRBV6-3 and TRBJ2-1, with D perhaps TRBD1 (5 bases). With 4 bases removed from V and 6 bases from J, the gap between germline ends came to 10 bases. Per germline, CDR1 MNHEY and CDR2 SVGEGT. The CDR3 runs to 13 residues. CDR3 protein: CASSLQESNEQFF. The CDR3 DNA sequence: TGTGCCAGCAGTTTACAGGAGAGCAATGAGCAGTTCTTC.

This chain connects TRBV7-2 to TRBJ2-4; tentatively, D is TRBD2 (8 bases). Per the germline V gene, CDR1 is SGHTA and CDR2 is FQGNSA. CDR3 length: 17 residues. The V gene lost 5 bases and the J gene lost 3 bases, with 20 bases spanning the gap. The CDR3 here is CASSQGVRGAFKNIQYF. The DNA for the CDR3 is TGTGCCAGCAGCCAGGGGGTGCGGGGGGCTTTCAAAAACATTCAGTACTTC.

The rearrangement joins TRBV7-8 to TRBJ2-7, with 7 positions matching TRBD1. Germline V gene sequence: CDR1 SGHVS, CDR2 FQNEAQ. The CDR3 is 16 amino acids. After removal of 3 bases from V and 6 bases from J, the junction contained 14 bases not matched to a gene. The CDR3 nucleotides read TGTGCCAGCAGCTTTAGACCTCCCGGACAGGCCGCCGAGCAGTACTTC. This codes for CASSFRPPGQAAEQYF.

J is TRBJ2-2 and V is TRBV6-2 or TRBV6-3; weak D call: TRBD1 (6 bases). The V gene lost 4 bases and the J gene lost 4 bases, with 13 bases spanning the gap. CDR3 length equals 15 residues. Germline loops: CDR1 MNHEY, CDR2 SVGEGT. CDR3 protein: CASSSGGQRTGELFF. CDR3 nucleotide sequence: TGTGCCAGCAGTTCTGGGGGCCAACGCACCGGGGAGCTGTTTTTT.

Only one count was recorded for this clone. The CDR3 protein is CASRGRPYEQYF. CDR3 nucleotide sequence: TGTGCGAGTCGGGGGAGACCCTACGAGCAGTACTTC. The chain recombines TRBV28 with TRBJ2-7; D might be TRBD2 (6 bases). This CDR3 contains 12 residues. Germline CDR1 reads MDHEN; CDR2 reads SYDVKM.

The V gene is TRBV5-4, the J gene TRBJ2-2; D gene unclear. Germline V gives CDR1 SGHNT, CDR2 YYREEE (reference sequence). CDR3 length: 14 amino acids. Trimming removed 2 bases at V and 1 base at J, with 6 bases between. This chain's CDR3 is CASSFLKNTGELFF. The CDR3 DNA reads TGTGCCAGCAGCTTCCTCAAGAACACCGGGGAGCTGTTTTTT.

This chain joins TRBV27 and TRBJ2-3; tentative D call: TRBD2 (5 bases). Germline V gene data show CDR1 as MNHEY and CDR2 as SMNVEV (reference sequence). This CDR3 is 15 amino acids long. The V end lost 3 bases, the J end lost 0 bases, and 10 bases lay between the germline ends. The CDR3 nucleotides read TGTGCCAGCAGTTTTTGGCGGACTAGCACAGATACGCAGTATTTT. Translating gives CASSFWRTSTDTQYF.

Here the CDR3 reads CATSRDVGPASNYGYTF. The CDR3 region has the DNA TGTGCCACCAGCAGAGATGTCGGACCAGCATCTAACTATGGCTACACCTTC. The chain employs TRBV15 and TRBJ1-2; D is ambiguous. Germline V gene lookup returns CDR1 LNHNV and CDR2 YYDKDF (reference sequence). The CDR3 sequence is 17 residues long. Trimming shortened V by 0 bases and J by 0 bases, and 14 bases separated the two germline ends.

CDR3 bases: TGTGCCAGCTCACCGTCGAGGGGTAGCAATCAGCCCCAGCATTTT. Translated: CASSPSRGSNQPQHF. The rearrangement uses TRBV18 and TRBJ1-5; tentatively, D is TRBD1 (5 bases). Germline CDR1 KGHSH, CDR2 LQKENI. V lost 3 bases and J 0 bases, leaving 9 bases between the germline ends. The CDR3 loop spans 15 amino acids. Looking up the rest from reference TRBV18 and TRBJ1-5 gives the full variable domain: NAGVMQNPRHLVRRRGQEARLRCSPMKGHSHVYWYRQLPEEGLKFMVYLQKENIIDESGMPKERFSAEFPKEGPSILRIQQVVRGDSAAYFCASSPSRGSNQPQHFGDGTRLSIL.

The chain has TRBV28 and TRBJ2-2; 9 bases agree with TRBD1. Germline lookup yields CDR1 MDHEN and CDR2 SYDVKM. The trim removed 7 bases at V and 5 bases at J, leaving 5 bases unmatched. The CDR3 extends over 14 amino acids. The CDR3, as DNA: TGTGCCAGCACCCTTGGACAGGGGACCGGGGAGCTGTTTTTT. Amino acids: CASTLGQGTGELFF.

The chain employs TRBV7-2 and TRBJ1-1; D unclear. The germline V gene has CDR1 SGHTA and CDR2 FQGNSA. Deletions cut 5 bases from V and 0 bases from J, with 16 bases between. The CDR3 has 16 residues. The CDR3 here is CASSPLAGSMNTEAFF. The CDR3 region has the DNA TGTGCCAGCAGCCCCCTCGCGGGAAGCATGAACACTGAAGCTTTCTTT.

V usage is TRBV29-1 and J usage is TRBJ2-7; 8 bases match TRBD2. Unmatched junction bases numbered 9, after V lost 6 bases and J lost 5 bases. Per germline, CDR1 SQVTM and CDR2 ANQGSEA. There are 13 residues in the CDR3. The CDR3 sequence: CSVTGGAVDEQYF. The CDR3 DNA reads TGCAGCGTGACCGGGGGGGCCGTCGACGAGCAGTACTTC.

V and J are TRBV30 and TRBJ2-5, with D unresolved. The CDR3 loop spans 14 amino acids. V was cut by 0 bases and J by 1 base, with 9 bases left in between. Germline V gene lookup returns CDR1 GTSNPN and CDR2 SVGIG (reference sequence). CDR3 bases: TGTGCCTGGAGTGTTACACCCACCCAAGAGACCCAGTACTTC. Translation gives CAWSVTPTQETQYF.

The chain carries TRBV28 and TRBJ1-5, with D unclear. V shed 2 bases and J shed 4 bases, with 9 bases lying between them. The CDR3 is 14 residues long. Per the germline V gene, CDR1 is MDHEN and CDR2 is SYDVKM. Here the CDR3 reads CASSLGSANQPQHF. The CDR3 nucleotides read TGTGCCAGCAGTTTAGGCAGCGCGAATCAGCCCCAGCATTTT. Variable domain in full (rest from reference TRBV28 and TRBJ1-5): DVKVTQSSRYLVKRTGEKVFLECVQDMDHENMFWYRQDPGLGLRLIYFSYDVKMKEKGDIPEGYSVSREKKERFSLILESASTNQTSMYLCASSLGSANQPQHFGDGTRLSIL.

The J gene is TRBJ1-2, the V gene TRBV23-1, with 8 bases identical to TRBD1. TRBV23-1 is an ORF; its function is uncertain. This CDR3 has 12 amino acids. J was trimmed by 6 bases and V by 8 bases; bases with no gene match: 5. DNA for the CDR3: TGCGCCAGCGGACAGGGAGGGAATGGCTACACCTTC. Protein sequence: CASGQGGNGYTF.